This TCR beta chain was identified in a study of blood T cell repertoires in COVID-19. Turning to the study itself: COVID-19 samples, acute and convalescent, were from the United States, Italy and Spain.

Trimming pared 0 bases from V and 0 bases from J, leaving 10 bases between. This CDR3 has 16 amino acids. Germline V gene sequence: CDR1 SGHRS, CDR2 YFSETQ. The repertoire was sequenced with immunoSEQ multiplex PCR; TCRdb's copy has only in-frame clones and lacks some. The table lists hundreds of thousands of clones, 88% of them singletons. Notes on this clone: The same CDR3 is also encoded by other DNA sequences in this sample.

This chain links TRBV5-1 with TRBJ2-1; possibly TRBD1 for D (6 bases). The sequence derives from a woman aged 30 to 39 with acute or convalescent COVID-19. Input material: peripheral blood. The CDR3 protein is CASSLGGQSSYNEQFF. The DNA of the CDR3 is TGCGCCAGCAGCTTGGGGGGACAAAGCTCCTACAATGAGCAGTTCTTC.